These T cell receptor beta chains were read from a single sample in a study of shared clonotypes between healthy human individuals. TCRdb keeps only in-frame clones here, not all; method: immunoSEQ multiplex PCR. This table holds roughly 320,000 clones, over 75% found once. The sample taken for sequencing was memory CD8+ T cells sorted from blood. These receptors were collected from a man aged 18 to 35 in good health. Both conserved end residues are part of each CDR3. D genes are given only for firm matches. Clone size is given for some rows only: seen once, a few or many times, or a class if the clone is expanded.

size	V	D	J	CDR3	DNA
-	TRBV7-2	TRBD1	TRBJ1-2	CASSPTGQGGGYTF	TGTGCCAGCAGCCCTACGGGACAGGGGGGTGGCTACACCTTC
-	TRBV16	-	TRBJ2-7	CASSRVEYEQYF	TGTGCCAGCAGTCGAGTGGAGTACGAGCAGTACTTC
-	TRBV5-8	-	TRBJ2-1	CASSRGYNEQFF	TGTGCCAGCAGCAGGGGGTACAATGAGCAGTTCTTC
-	TRBV2	-	TRBJ2-1	CASTESWVYNEQFF	TGTGCCAGCACAGAAAGTTGGGTTTACAATGAGCAGTTCTTC
-	TRBV5-5	-	TRBJ1-2	CASSLDAAVYGYTF	TGTGCCAGCAGCCTGGACGCCGCTGTCTATGGCTACACCTTC
-	TRBV15	-	TRBJ2-3	CATSWGRTDTQYF	TGTGCCACCAGCTGGGGCCGCACAGATACGCAGTATTTT
-	TRBV7-6	TRBD1	TRBJ2-7	CASSFFPGQGAPYEQYF	TGTGCCAGCAGCTTCTTCCCGGGACAGGGTGCTCCCTACGAGCAGTACTTC
-	TRBV7-9	TRBD1	TRBJ2-2	CASSSTGDSRDFNTGELFF	TGTGCCAGCAGCTCGACAGGGGACTCCCGGGACTTTAACACCGGGGAGCTGTTTTTT
few	TRBV7-9	-	TRBJ1-1	CASSFEGNTEAFF	TGTGCCAGCAGCTTTGAGGGTAACACTGAAGCTTTCTTT
-	TRBV29-1	TRBD1	TRBJ2-3	CSVEGEQGAMNTQYF	TGCAGCGTTGAAGGGGAGCAGGGGGCAATGAATACGCAGTATTTT
-	TRBV30	-	TRBJ2-3	CAWSVVGITDTQYF	TGTGCCTGGAGTGTAGTGGGGATCACAGATACGCAGTATTTT
-	TRBV10-1	-	TRBJ1-2	CASSEHPGYGYTF	TGCGCCAGCAGTGAGCACCCTGGCTATGGCTACACCTTC
-	TRBV5-1	-	TRBJ2-7	CASSLYDSPSYEQYF	TGCGCCAGCAGCCTGTACGACAGCCCCTCCTACGAGCAGTACTTC
-	TRBV7-9	TRBD1	TRBJ1-4	CASSAGQGLSEKLFF	TGTGCCAGCAGCGCTGGACAGGGGCTAAGTGAAAAACTGTTTTTT
-	TRBV27	-	TRBJ2-3	CASRFSVGPSPDTQYF	TGTGCCAGCAGGTTTTCTGTGGGGCCCTCCCCAGATACGCAGTATTTT
-	TRBV21-1	-	TRBJ2-3	CASSKVGELRDWHF	TGTGCCAGCAGCAAAGTCGGGGAATTGAGGGACTGGCATTTT
-	TRBV28	TRBD1	TRBJ2-3	CASSLRQGPDTQYF	TGTGCCAGCAGCCTAAGACAGGGCCCAGATACGCAGTATTTT
-	TRBV6-1	-	TRBJ2-5	CASSGGDSGWTQYF	TGTGCCAGCAGTGGGGGGGACTCTGGGTGGACCCAGTACTTC
few	TRBV19	-	TRBJ1-6	CASSIQVKTYNSPLHF	TGTGCCAGTAGTATACAGGTCAAGACGTATAATTCACCCCTCCACTTT
once	TRBV4-1	-	TRBJ2-7	CASSQVPTRGRNSYEQYF	TGCGCCAGCAGCCAAGTGCCCACTAGGGGCAGGAATTCCTACGAGCAGTACTTC
many	TRBV5-6	-	TRBJ2-6	CASSFGSGANVLTF	TGTGCCAGCAGCTTCGGCTCTGGGGCCAACGTCCTGACTTTC
-	TRBV5-1	TRBD1	TRBJ2-1	CASSWTGDEYNEQFF	TGCGCCAGCAGCTGGACAGGGGACGAATACAATGAGCAGTTCTTC
-	TRBV12-5	-	TRBJ1-2	CASGGPGFGYTF	TGTGCTAGTGGTGGCCCAGGGTTTGGCTACACCTTC
many	TRBV13	TRBD2	TRBJ2-1	CASSYGTSGRAPYNEQFF	TGTGCCAGCAGTTACGGGACTAGCGGGAGGGCCCCCTACAATGAGCAGTTCTTC
-	TRBV19	-	TRBJ1-1	CASSIWNTEAFF	TGTGCCAGTAGTATTTGGAACACTGAAGCTTTCTTT
-	TRBV9	-	TRBJ2-1	CASSEFHNEQFF	TGTGCCAGCAGCGAGTTCCACAATGAGCAGTTCTTC
-	TRBV7-3	-	TRBJ2-1	CASSLSGQMMDEQFF	TGTGCCAGCAGCTTATCCGGCCAAATGATGGATGAGCAGTTCTTC
-	TRBV13	-	TRBJ1-2	CASSPGDSNPHLVPLGYTF	TGTGCCAGCAGCCCCGGAGACTCCAACCCCCATCTGGTACCGTTGGGCTACACCTTC
-	TRBV27	TRBD1	TRBJ1-1	CASSRNRGNTEAFF	TGTGCCAGCAGCCGTAACAGGGGGAACACTGAAGCTTTCTTT
-	TRBV7-9	TRBD1	TRBJ1-2	CASLSPGQSYGYTF	TGTGCCAGCCTCTCTCCGGGACAGAGTTATGGCTACACCTTC
once	TRBV5-5	TRBD2	TRBJ2-7	CASSLRLAGVWLFF	TGTGCCAGCAGCTTGCGACTAGCGGGAGTATGGCTCTTTTTC
-	TRBV29-1	-	TRBJ1-2	CSVEDEEPQAHLQTNYGYTF	TGCAGCGTTGAAGATGAAGAACCTCAGGCTCACTTGCAAACTAACTATGGCTACACCTTC
-	TRBV7-6	-	TRBJ2-7	CASSGGQGVFYEQYF	TGTGCCAGCAGCGGCGGCCAGGGAGTTTTCTACGAGCAGTACTTC
-	TRBV6-5	-	TRBJ2-2	CASSYSFGTGELFF	TGTGCCAGCAGTTACTCGTTCGGCACCGGGGAGCTGTTTTTT
-	TRBV6-4	-	TRBJ2-3	CASSALGTDTQYF	TGTGCCAGCAGTGCCCTAGGCACAGATACGCAGTATTTT
few	TRBV9	-	TRBJ1-1	CASSVGGWGEAFF	TGTGCCAGCAGCGTAGGTGGCTGGGGTGAAGCTTTCTTT
-	TRBV27	-	TRBJ2-7	CASSLLKTGSEQYF	TGTGCCAGCAGTTTATTGAAGACAGGCTCCGAGCAGTACTTC
-	TRBV6-5	TRBD2	TRBJ2-1	CASSYATSGTYNEQFF	TGTGCCAGCAGTTACGCGACTAGCGGGACCTACAATGAGCAGTTCTTC
-	TRBV2	-	TRBJ2-5	CASSYDRNLSQETQYF	TGTGCCAGCAGTTACGACAGAAACCTATCTCAAGAGACCCAGTACTTC
-	TRBV28	-	TRBJ2-1	CASSLSRTGPPGEQFF	TGTGCCAGCAGTCTCTCCCGGACTGGACCCCCGGGTGAGCAGTTCTTC
once	TRBV11-2	-	TRBJ2-7	CASSLDGGNYEQYF	TGTGCCAGCAGCTTAGATGGGGGAAACTACGAGCAGTACTTC
few	TRBV2	-	TRBJ2-4	CASSESTAKNIQYF	TGTGCCAGCAGTGAATCAACGGCCAAAAACATTCAGTACTTC
-	TRBV27	-	TRBJ2-7	CASSLTGYEQYF	TGTGCCAGCAGTCTTACAGGATACGAGCAGTACTTC
-	TRBV5-1	-	TRBJ1-1	CASRARDGTFNTEAFF	TGCGCCAGCCGAGCCCGGGACGGCACATTCAACACTGAAGCTTTCTTT
-	TRBV27	TRBD2	TRBJ2-5	CASSRIATSGRETQYF	TGTGCCAGCAGTCGCATCGCCACTAGCGGGAGAGAGACCCAGTACTTC
-	TRBV4-1	TRBD1	TRBJ2-3	CASSLGTGSTDTQYF	TGCGCCAGCAGCCTGGGGACAGGGAGCACAGATACGCAGTATTTT
-	TRBV10-3	TRBD1	TRBJ2-7	CAIRGDRGGYEQYF	TGTGCCATCAGGGGGGACAGGGGTGGCTACGAGCAGTACTTC
-	TRBV5-1	-	TRBJ1-2	CASSGGGAGYGYTF	TGCGCCAGCAGCGGGGGAGGGGCTGGCTATGGCTACACCTTC
-	TRBV25-1	-	TRBJ2-3	CASSGNRGWSTDTQYF	TGTGCCAGCAGTGGCAATAGGGGCTGGAGCACAGATACGCAGTATTTT
-	TRBV9	TRBD1	TRBJ1-2	CASRQGAGYGYTF	TGTGCCAGCAGACAGGGGGCAGGGTATGGCTACACCTTC